The T cell receptor (beta chain) under discussion was sequenced for a study of blood T cells in healthy people across ages. Germline V CDR1 and CDR2: SGDLS, YYNGEE. V lost 7 bases and J lost 1; bases outside the gene matches: 8. The CDR3 sequence is 16 residues long. It was with a sample-barcoded 5' primer and a J-beta primer mix that a second PCR of roughly 7 to 12 cycles was run. TCRdb called the 5' RACE reads again in MiXCR, with one record for every CDR3 protein. The table has about 970,000 distinct CDR3 sequences, around 54% seen once. The sequencing sample was made of blood. The rearrangement links TRBV9 to TRBJ2-1, with TRBD2 identical over 10 bases. The receptor comes from a woman aged 60-75 years in good health. The CDR3 nucleotides read TGTGCCAGCGGGCGGCTAGCGGGAGAGTCCTACAATGAGCAGTTCTTC. Amino acids: CASGRLAGESYNEQFF.